The present TCR beta chain was sequenced within a study of Graves' ophthalmopathy and Graves' hyperthyroidism. Germline V gene lookup returns CDR1 DFQATT and CDR2 SNEGSKA (reference sequence). V dropped 3 bases and J dropped 3; count of bases not matched to a gene: 5. The CDR3 is 15 residues long. Ophthalmopathy-affected donors exhibited moderate-to-severe activity, CAS ≥3, NOSPECS ≥4, and duration under 3 months. Excluded: other autoimmune disease, uncontrolled infection, pregnancy or lactation. The PBMCs originated from approximately 10 ml of fresh peripheral blood. General study results and limits: With roughly 88% sensitivity and roughly 77% specificity, a 13-signature model separated ophthalmopathy from stable hyperthyroidism.

This clonotype was seen at least ten times. The antigen is undetermined. The sequenced template was RNA, covering the TCR beta CDR3 region. The workflow started with a first-round RT-PCR run with HTBI primers and then moved on to a second-round multiplex PCR. MiXCR, applied by TCRdb to the multiplex PCR reads, yields one record per CDR3 protein. The sample lists nearly 400,000 distinct CDR3 sequences, 15% to 20% occurring once. This rearrangement joins TRBV20-1 to TRBJ2-3; TRBD2 agrees at 11 bases. Sequencing used peripheral blood. This receptor was obtained from a woman under 30 with Graves' ophthalmopathy. CDR3 nucleotide sequence: TGCAGTGCTAGCTCCCTAGCGGGAGGAACAGATACGCAGTATTTT. Protein sequence: CSASSLAGGTDTQYF.